Below are 26 T cell receptor beta chains sequenced from a single sample in a study of identical twins. TCRdb processed the 5' RACE reads anew with MiXCR; each CDR3 protein has one entry. The sample lists 300,000 to 400,000 distinct CDR3 sequences; 9% to 15% were seen once. These data were likewise used in another study, on yellow fever vaccine responses in identical twins.

The sequencing input was CD8+ T cells sorted from blood. Source of these receptors: a young woman in good health.

The sample holds a few counts of this clonotype. The rearrangement links TRBV11-2 to TRBJ2-1; D remains ambiguous. Germline lookup yields CDR1 SGHAT and CDR2 FQNNGV. Trimming removed 5 bases from V and 7 bases from J, with 12 bases in between. CDR3 length: 13 residues. DNA of the CDR3: TGTGCCAGCAGCCGGGCTTGGGTTAATGAGCAGTTCTTC. This encodes CASSRAWVNEQFF. Using reference TRBV11-2 and TRBJ2-1 for the parts outside the CDR3, the full variable domain is EAGVAQSPRYKIIEKRQSVAFWCNPISGHATLYWYQQILGQGPKLLIQFQNNGVVDDSQLPKDRFSAERLKGVDSTLKIQPAKLEDSAVYLCASSRAWVNEQFFGPGTRLTVL.

This clonotype was observed a few times. The V gene is TRBV18, the J gene TRBJ2-7, with D perhaps being TRBD1 or TRBD2 (7 bases each). V lost 3 bases to trimming and J lost 3 bases, with 15 bases between them. Germline CDR1 KGHSH, CDR2 LQKENI. CDR3 length: 15 amino acids. The CDR3: CASSPTGGQLYEQYF. The CDR3 DNA follows: TGTGCCAGCTCACCCACGGGGGGACAGCTCTACGAGCAGTACTTC.

This chain connects TRBV3-1 to TRBJ2-7; D is undetermined. The CDR3 is made up of 15 amino acids. The germline V gene encodes CDR1 LGHDT and CDR2 YNNKEL (reference sequence). V was cut by 2 bases and J by 0 bases, with 11 bases left in between. CDR3 loop: CASSQRQAFSYEQYF. Written as DNA, the CDR3 is TGTGCCAGCAGCCAACGTCAGGCCTTCTCCTACGAGCAGTACTTC.

The chain has TRBV19 and TRBJ1-2; D may be TRBD1 (5 bases). Trimming left V 6 bases short and J 3 bases short, with 8 bases between. The germline V gene encodes CDR1 LNHDA and CDR2 SQIVND (reference sequence). The CDR3 contains 12 residues. Here the CDR3 reads CASSYRYYGYTF. CDR3 nucleotide sequence: TGTGCCAGTAGCTACAGGTACTATGGCTACACCTTC.

The rearrangement joins TRBV29-1 to TRBJ1-2; D remains unclear. The V gene's germline CDR1 is SQVTM and CDR2 ANQGSEA. V gave up 2 bases and J gave up 2 bases, with 6 bases separating them. This CDR3 comprises 12 residues. The CDR3, as DNA: TGCAGCGTTGAACCCGGGAACTATGGCTACACCTTC. Amino acid sequence: CSVEPGNYGYTF.

This clonotype has at least ten counts. This chain connects TRBV2 to TRBJ2-7, with a weak D call TRBD1 (5 bases). Germline V gene lookup returns CDR1 SNHLY and CDR2 FYNNEI. This CDR3 has 11 amino acids. V was cut by 6 bases and J by 4 bases, with 7 bases left in between. The CDR3 nucleotides read TGTGCCAGCAGCGCAGGGTACGAGCAGTACGTC. Amino acid sequence: CASSAGYEQYV.

The chain carries TRBV12-5 and TRBJ2-3; 9 bases map to TRBD1. The V gene end was trimmed by 6 bases and the J gene end by 2 bases; junction bases not matched to a gene: 12. The germline V gene encodes CDR1 LGHNT and CDR2 FRNRAP. This CDR3 is built from 17 residues. The CDR3 nucleotides read TGTGCTAGTGGGTGGACAGGGGACCCTTTCTACACAGATACGCAGTATTTT. The encoded protein is CASGWTGDPFYTDTQYF.

The chain employs TRBV7-6 and TRBJ2-5, with D unresolved. The germline gives CDR1 SGHVS, CDR2 FNYEAQ. Trimming cost V 3 bases and J 5 bases, with 10 bases left between them. This CDR3 comprises 13 residues. The CDR3 DNA reads as TGTGCCAGCAGCTTGTCCTTCGTGGAGACCCAGTACTTC. This encodes CASSLSFVETQYF.

This clonotype was seen more than once but under ten times. The rearrangement joins TRBV5-1 to TRBJ2-3; TRBD2 aligns across 7 bases. V lost 0 bases to trimming and J lost 14 bases; unmatched junction nucleotides: 9. Germline CDR1 is SGHRS and CDR2 is YFSETQ. The CDR3 extends over 13 amino acids. The CDR3 spells CASSLGGGVNPYF. In DNA, the CDR3 is TGCGCCAGCAGCTTGGGGGGGGGAGTCAACCCGTATTTT.

This clonotype has at least ten counts. This chain connects TRBV20-1 to TRBJ1-6; D ambiguous. CDR1 DFQATT and CDR2 SNEGSKA come from the germline V gene (reference sequence). The ends were cut back, 2 bases at V and 6 bases at J, with 11 bases in the middle. This CDR3 is built from 14 residues. The CDR3 reads CSARRQFVNSPLHF. CDR3 nucleotide sequence: TGCAGTGCTAGACGCCAGTTCGTTAATTCACCCCTCCACTTT.

This clonotype appeared a few times. The V call is TRBV27, the J call TRBJ2-5, with D perhaps TRBD2 (7 bases). There are 19 residues in the CDR3. Germline V CDR1 and CDR2: MNHEY, SMNVEV (reference sequence). The V and J ends lost 6 bases and 0 bases respectively, with 26 bases between them. CDR3 nucleotide sequence: TGTGCCAGCAGAGGCTGGGGGGGCGGATTGGCCAGATACCAAGAGACCCAGTACTTC. Translated: CASRGWGGGLARYQETQYF.

This chain links TRBV6-5 with TRBJ2-1; D call uncertain. This CDR3 is built from 14 residues. CDR1 and CDR2 (germline): MNHEY, SVGAGI. Trimming removed 7 bases at V and 3 bases at J, with 13 bases between. The DNA of the CDR3 is TGTGCCAGCACTTCCCCTGGGGTCTACAATGAGCAGTTCTTC. Translation: CASTSPGVYNEQFF.

The J gene is TRBJ1-2, the V gene TRBV12-5, with 9 bases that match TRBD1. V lost 2 bases, J lost 8 bases, and 15 bases stayed unmatched. The CDR3 spans 17 residues. CDR1 and CDR2 from the germline V gene are LGHNT and FRNRAP. CDR3: CASGLPHGDRVRSGYTF. The CDR3 DNA is TGTGCTAGTGGTTTGCCCCACGGGGACAGGGTGAGGTCGGGCTACACCTTC.

This clonotype was counted between two and nine times. V and J are TRBV13 and TRBJ2-5; maybe TRBD1 (5 bases). Germline values: CDR1 PRHDT, CDR2 FYEKMQ (reference sequence). Trimming shortened V by 7 bases and J by 4 bases, and 13 bases separated the two germline ends. The CDR3 has 13 amino acids. This CDR3 is CASTLQGLETQYF. For the CDR3, the DNA is TGTGCCAGCACGCTCCAGGGTTTAGAGACCCAGTACTTC.

The chain combines TRBV28 with TRBJ2-7; 7 bases agree with TRBD1. Per the germline V gene, CDR1 is MDHEN and CDR2 is SYDVKM. V gave up 5 bases and J gave up 2 bases; unmatched junction bases: 12. The CDR3 loop spans 16 amino acids. CDR3 loop: CASSTIKTGTAYEQYF. CDR3 DNA: TGTGCCAGCAGTACCATTAAGACAGGGACGGCCTACGAGCAGTACTTC.

This rearrangement joins TRBV20-1 to TRBJ2-5; TRBD2 might be the D (5 bases). Trimming shortened V by 1 base and J by 8 bases, and 17 bases separated the two germline ends. Looked up from germline, CDR1 is DFQATT and CDR2 is SNEGSKA (reference sequence). This CDR3 is built from 14 residues. The CDR3 DNA is TGCAGTGCTAGAGGAGGGCACGATAAGAGAACCCAGTACTTC. Residues: CSARGGHDKRTQYF.

This clonotype was seen only a few times. V and J are TRBV15 and TRBJ1-2, with D unresolved. CDR1 is LNHNV, CDR2 YYDKDF, per germline (reference sequence). The CDR3 is 16 residues long. The V end was cut by 2 bases, the J end by 8 bases, with 21 bases between. The CDR3 protein is CATSRSRGNDIFGYTF. The CDR3 nucleotides read TGTGCCACCAGCAGATCCCGCGGAAACGATATATTCGGCTACACCTTC.

This clonotype turned up a few times. The chain couples TRBV27 to TRBJ1-2; D ambiguous. The CDR3 is made up of 11 amino acids. Looked up from germline, CDR1 is MNHEY and CDR2 is SMNVEV (reference sequence). Trimming removed 8 bases at V and 5 bases at J, with 9 bases between. DNA for the CDR3: TGTGCCAGCGGGGAGGAGTATGGCTACACCTTC. Protein: CASGEEYGYTF.

This clonotype was seen ten or more times. The genes are TRBV5-1 and TRBJ2-3; 9 bases line up with TRBD1. V was pared by 1 base and J by 4 bases, with 7 bases of the junction left unmatched. Germline values: CDR1 SGHRS, CDR2 YFSETQ. This CDR3 has 16 residues. This CDR3 is CASSLSPGQGSDTQYF. The CDR3 DNA is TGCGCCAGCAGCTTGAGCCCGGGACAGGGATCAGATACGCAGTATTTT.

This chain uses TRBV20-1 with TRBJ2-5; 7 bases are shared with TRBD2. Germline lookup yields CDR1 DFQATT and CDR2 SNEGSKA (reference sequence). This CDR3 has 17 residues. The V gene end was trimmed by 4 bases and the J gene end by 9 bases; junction bases not matched to a gene: 23. The CDR3 loop reads CSAKGGKGYRGVLAQYF. CDR3 bases: TGCAGTGCTAAAGGTGGAAAGGGCTACCGGGGGGTTCTGGCCCAGTACTTC.

This clonotype has just a few counts. The chain combines TRBV6-2 or TRBV6-3 with TRBJ2-3; TRBD1 is a possible D gene (6 bases). V was pared by 6 bases and J by 4 bases, with 11 bases between. The CDR3 extends over 13 amino acids. Germline CDR1 reads MNHEY; CDR2 reads SVGEGT. The DNA for the CDR3 is TGTGCCAGCAGAACAGGGTTTTCAGATACGCAGTATTTT. Its translation: CASRTGFSDTQYF.

J is TRBJ2-1 and V is TRBV11-2; D call uncertain. There are 16 residues in the CDR3. Looked up from germline, CDR1 is SGHAT and CDR2 is FQNNGV. V was cut by 1 base and J by 1 base, with 11 bases left in between. CDR3: CASSLVWSGSYNEQFF. The CDR3 region has the DNA TGTGCCAGCAGCTTAGTGTGGAGTGGGTCCTACAATGAGCAGTTCTTC.

This clonotype has at least ten counts. The chain is built from TRBV3-1 and TRBJ2-1, with 14 nucleotides matching TRBD2. The germline V gene encodes CDR1 LGHDT and CDR2 YNNKEL (reference sequence). V lost 0 bases, J lost 2 bases, and 6 bases stayed unmatched. This CDR3 region has 19 residues. The chain's CDR3 is CASSQDGTSGRGTYNEQFF. The CDR3 DNA is TGTGCCAGCAGCCAAGACGGGACTAGCGGGAGAGGGACCTACAATGAGCAGTTCTTC.

The rearrangement joins TRBV27 to TRBJ1-2, with 7 bases fitting TRBD1. The germline CDR1 and CDR2 sequences are MNHEY and SMNVEV (reference sequence). The CDR3 is 16 amino acids. The V gene end was trimmed by 3 bases and the J gene end by 1 base; junction bases not matched to a gene: 8. This CDR3 reads CASSFSQGEFNYGYTF. The CDR3, as DNA: TGTGCCAGCAGTTTTTCTCAGGGGGAATTTAACTATGGCTACACCTTC.

DNA of the CDR3: TGCAGTGCTAGGTGGGGGGGTGAGCAGTTCTTC. Amino acids: CSARWGGEQFF. V gene TRBV20-1 combines with J gene TRBJ2-1, with TRBD2 matching over 7 bases. V lost 3 bases and J lost 9; bases outside the gene matches: 2. Germline V lookup: CDR1 DFQATT, CDR2 SNEGSKA (reference sequence). The CDR3 has 11 residues.

This clonotype occurred many times. The chain combines TRBV7-2 with TRBJ2-2; 8 bases fit TRBD2. The CDR3 totals 16 residues. Germline V gives CDR1 SGHTA, CDR2 FQGNSA. V shed 10 bases, J shed 3 bases, and the junction held 13 bases outside the gene matches. The CDR3 DNA is TGTGCCACCTACCTCCGGACTAGCCCGGACACCGGGGAGCTGTTTTTT. Amino acids: CATYLRTSPDTGELFF.